A selection of T cell receptor beta chains follows, all from one sample in a study of blood T cell repertoires in COVID-19. Profiled with immunoSEQ multiplex PCR; TCRdb holds only in-frame clones, not every one. The repertoire consists of 200,000 or so clones, with more than 65% occurring once and the leading ten covering 3% to 3.5%. Sequenced input: peripheral blood. The receptors originated from a woman under 40 who had recovered from COVID-19. The CDR3 runs from the conserved cysteine through the conserved F or W. Fields, in order: J gene, V gene, clone size, D gene, CDR3 protein, CDR3 DNA. D genes are given only for firm matches. Only part of the rows carry a size: once, few, many, or a class if the clone is expanded.

j_call: TRBJ1-1
v_call: TRBV27
clone_size: .
d_call: .
cdr3_aa: CASSLNRLTNTEAFF
cdr3_nt: TGTGCCAGCAGTTTAAATCGACTTACGAACACTGAAGCTTTCTTT

j_call: TRBJ1-5
v_call: TRBV10-3
clone_size: .
d_call: .
cdr3_aa: CAISESTIVNQPQHF
cdr3_nt: TGTGCCATCAGTGAGTCAACTATAGTAAATCAGCCCCAGCATTTT

j_call: TRBJ2-5
v_call: TRBV10-3
clone_size: .
d_call: TRBD1
cdr3_aa: CAISGTGGAETQYF
cdr3_nt: TGTGCCATCAGTGGTACAGGGGGCGCCGAGACCCAGTACTTC

j_call: TRBJ1-5
v_call: TRBV6-4
clone_size: .
d_call: .
cdr3_aa: CASSEQGSEPQHF
cdr3_nt: TGTGCCAGCAGTGAACAGGGATCGGAGCCCCAGCATTTT

j_call: TRBJ2-3
v_call: TRBV28
clone_size: .
d_call: TRBD1
cdr3_aa: CASSADRMEDTQYF
cdr3_nt: TGTGCCAGCAGTGCGGACAGGATGGAGGATACGCAGTATTTT

j_call: TRBJ2-5
v_call: TRBV27
clone_size: once
d_call: TRBD1
cdr3_aa: CASSFRQGVAETQYF
cdr3_nt: TGTGCCAGCAGTTTTAGACAGGGAGTGGCAGAGACCCAGTACTTC

j_call: TRBJ2-3
v_call: TRBV7-7
clone_size: .
d_call: TRBD2
cdr3_aa: CASSISGAETDTQYF
cdr3_nt: TGTGCCAGCAGCATTAGCGGGGCCGAGACAGATACGCAGTATTTT

j_call: TRBJ2-1
v_call: TRBV29-1
clone_size: .
d_call: .
cdr3_aa: CSARGAGGYNEQFF
cdr3_nt: TGCAGCGCCCGAGGAGCAGGAGGGTACAATGAGCAGTTCTTC

j_call: TRBJ1-1
v_call: TRBV4-1
clone_size: .
d_call: .
cdr3_aa: CASSQVSDVAFF
cdr3_nt: TGCGCCAGCAGCCAAGTTAGCGATGTGGCTTTCTTT

j_call: TRBJ2-3
v_call: TRBV11-2
clone_size: .
d_call: TRBD1
cdr3_aa: CASSSYGTGEGYF
cdr3_nt: TGTGCCAGCAGCTCCTACGGGACAGGGGAAGGGTATTTT

j_call: TRBJ1-5
v_call: TRBV24-1
clone_size: once
d_call: .
cdr3_aa: CATSDYSGSSNQPQHF
cdr3_nt: TGTGCCACCAGTGATTACAGCGGGTCTAGCAATCAGCCCCAGCATTTT

j_call: TRBJ1-2
v_call: TRBV7-3
clone_size: .
d_call: .
cdr3_aa: CASRLDPGVTTNYGYTF
cdr3_nt: TGTGCCAGCAGGTTGGACCCCGGGGTGACTACTAACTATGGCTACACCTTC

j_call: TRBJ1-2
v_call: TRBV30
clone_size: .
d_call: .
cdr3_aa: CAWSDDTGGRGYTF
cdr3_nt: TGTGCCTGGAGTGATGATACCGGGGGGCGCGGCTACACCTTC

j_call: TRBJ2-1
v_call: TRBV7-2
clone_size: .
d_call: TRBD2
cdr3_aa: CASRGVAGGNNEQFF
cdr3_nt: TGTGCCAGCAGGGGGGTAGCGGGAGGAAACAATGAGCAGTTCTTC

j_call: TRBJ1-5
v_call: TRBV6-6
clone_size: .
d_call: .
cdr3_aa: CASSYSSGGNQPQHF
cdr3_nt: TGTGCCAGCAGTTACTCGTCAGGGGGCAATCAGCCCCAGCATTTT

j_call: TRBJ2-1
v_call: TRBV30
clone_size: few
d_call: TRBD2
cdr3_aa: CAWSGGLAGEGNEQFF
cdr3_nt: TGTGCCTGGAGTGGGGGACTAGCGGGAGAGGGCAATGAGCAGTTCTTC

j_call: TRBJ1-5
v_call: TRBV30
clone_size: .
d_call: .
cdr3_aa: CAWRGQGNQPQHF
cdr3_nt: TGTGCCTGGAGGGGGCAGGGGAATCAGCCCCAGCATTTT

j_call: TRBJ1-2
v_call: TRBV6-1
clone_size: once
d_call: .
cdr3_aa: CASSDWGLGYGYTF
cdr3_nt: TGTGCCAGCAGTGATTGGGGGCTCGGTTATGGCTACACCTTC

j_call: TRBJ2-7
v_call: TRBV7-9
clone_size: .
d_call: TRBD2
cdr3_aa: CASSPTSGRSSYEQYF
cdr3_nt: TGTGCCAGCAGCCCTACGAGCGGGAGAAGCTCCTACGAGCAGTACTTC

j_call: TRBJ2-5
v_call: TRBV7-5
clone_size: .
d_call: .
cdr3_aa: CVRSTGIQETQYF
cdr3_nt: TGTGTCAGAAGCACCGGGATCCAAGAGACCCAGTACTTC

j_call: TRBJ2-7
v_call: TRBV12-3/TRBV12-4
clone_size: few
d_call: TRBD1
cdr3_aa: CASSRDSYEQYF
cdr3_nt: TGTGCCAGCAGCCGGGACAGCTACGAGCAGTACTTC

j_call: TRBJ2-7
v_call: TRBV19
clone_size: .
d_call: TRBD2
cdr3_aa: CASSNWLAGETIYEQYF
cdr3_nt: TGTGCCAGTTCAAATTGGCTAGCGGGAGAGACAATTTACGAGCAGTACTTC

j_call: TRBJ1-5
v_call: TRBV2
clone_size: .
d_call: .
cdr3_aa: CASSGETYSNQPQHF
cdr3_nt: TGTGCCAGCAGTGGGGAGACTTATAGCAATCAGCCCCAGCATTTT

j_call: TRBJ1-5
v_call: TRBV12-3/TRBV12-4
clone_size: .
d_call: .
cdr3_aa: CASSFEGNQPQHF
cdr3_nt: TGTGCCAGCAGTTTTGAGGGTAATCAGCCCCAGCATTTT

j_call: TRBJ1-2
v_call: TRBV29-1
clone_size: .
d_call: TRBD1
cdr3_aa: CSVEAGTDYYGYTF
cdr3_nt: TGCAGCGTTGAGGCCGGGACAGACTACTATGGCTACACCTTC

j_call: TRBJ1-1
v_call: TRBV7-9
clone_size: .
d_call: TRBD1
cdr3_aa: CASSPGTGRETEAFF
cdr3_nt: TGTGCCAGCAGTCCCGGGACAGGGAGGGAAACTGAAGCTTTCTTT

j_call: TRBJ1-2
v_call: TRBV18
clone_size: .
d_call: TRBD1
cdr3_aa: CASSPGTGGNYGYTF
cdr3_nt: TGTGCCAGCTCACCGGGGACAGGCGGAAACTATGGCTACACCTTC

j_call: TRBJ1-4
v_call: TRBV7-9
clone_size: many
d_call: TRBD1
cdr3_aa: CASSSDRDHEKLFF
cdr3_nt: TGTGCCAGCAGCTCGGACAGGGATCATGAAAAACTGTTTTTT

j_call: TRBJ2-5
v_call: TRBV28
clone_size: .
d_call: TRBD1
cdr3_aa: CASTRQGTLQTQYF
cdr3_nt: TGTGCCAGCACAAGACAGGGTACGTTACAGACCCAGTACTTC

j_call: TRBJ2-7
v_call: TRBV29-1
clone_size: .
d_call: TRBD1
cdr3_aa: CSVEQTYRGEQYF
cdr3_nt: TGCAGCGTTGAACAAACATACAGGGGGGAGCAGTACTTC

j_call: TRBJ1-1
v_call: TRBV5-1
clone_size: .
d_call: .
cdr3_aa: CASSSPSGTLNTEAFF
cdr3_nt: TGCGCCAGCAGCTCCCCCTCCGGGACACTGAACACTGAAGCTTTCTTT

j_call: TRBJ2-7
v_call: TRBV19
clone_size: .
d_call: .
cdr3_aa: CASSMGQYREQYF
cdr3_nt: TGTGCCAGTAGTATGGGACAATATCGGGAGCAGTACTTC

j_call: TRBJ1-2
v_call: TRBV7-2
clone_size: once
d_call: TRBD1
cdr3_aa: CASSLSQGVRTF
cdr3_nt: TGTGCCAGCAGCTTATCACAGGGGGTGCGCACCTTC

j_call: TRBJ2-4
v_call: TRBV11-1
clone_size: .
d_call: TRBD1
cdr3_aa: CASSLSTGGGLQYF
cdr3_nt: TGTGCCAGCAGCCTCAGTACAGGGGGCGGACTTCAGTACTTC

j_call: TRBJ1-5
v_call: TRBV5-5
clone_size: .
d_call: .
cdr3_aa: CASSGYGMQPQHF
cdr3_nt: TGTGCCAGCAGCGGATACGGGATGCAGCCCCAGCATTTT

j_call: TRBJ2-7
v_call: TRBV28
clone_size: .
d_call: .
cdr3_aa: CASSSDGEPPYEQYF
cdr3_nt: TGTGCCAGCAGTTCTGACGGGGAGCCGCCCTACGAGCAGTACTTC

j_call: TRBJ2-5
v_call: TRBV13
clone_size: .
d_call: TRBD2
cdr3_aa: CASSDSGRAVSFTQYF
cdr3_nt: TGTGCCAGCAGCGACAGCGGGAGGGCCGTTTCATTTACCCAGTACTTC

j_call: TRBJ2-7
v_call: TRBV6-2/TRBV6-3
clone_size: .
d_call: TRBD2
cdr3_aa: CASSGLAVLVYEQYF
cdr3_nt: TGTGCCAGCAGTGGACTAGCGGTTCTGGTCTACGAGCAGTACTTC

j_call: TRBJ2-5
v_call: TRBV5-4
clone_size: .
d_call: .
cdr3_aa: CASSPTALTATQYF
cdr3_nt: TGTGCCAGCAGCCCTACCGCTCTAACCGCGACCCAGTACTTC

j_call: TRBJ2-7
v_call: TRBV2
clone_size: .
d_call: TRBD1
cdr3_aa: CASSGSLTGDYEQYF
cdr3_nt: TGTGCCAGCAGTGGAAGTCTTACAGGGGACTACGAGCAGTACTTC

j_call: TRBJ1-2
v_call: TRBV7-2
clone_size: .
d_call: TRBD1
cdr3_aa: CASSPTQGPTYGYTF
cdr3_nt: TGTGCCAGCAGCCCAACACAGGGGCCAACCTATGGCTACACCTTC

j_call: TRBJ2-7
v_call: TRBV5-1
clone_size: .
d_call: .
cdr3_aa: CASSLAGGQIYEQYF
cdr3_nt: TGCGCCAGCAGCTTGGCCGGGGGACAGATATACGAGCAGTACTTC

j_call: TRBJ1-2
v_call: TRBV9
clone_size: .
d_call: TRBD1
cdr3_aa: CASQGANYGYTF
cdr3_nt: TGTGCCAGTCAGGGGGCCAACTATGGCTACACCTTC

j_call: TRBJ2-7
v_call: TRBV4-1
clone_size: .
d_call: TRBD2
cdr3_aa: CASSQDWGGYRIYEQYF
cdr3_nt: TGCGCCAGCAGCCAAGATTGGGGGGGGTACCGTATCTACGAGCAGTACTTC

j_call: TRBJ1-4
v_call: TRBV7-2
clone_size: once
d_call: TRBD1
cdr3_aa: CASSQPGGNEKLFF
cdr3_nt: TGTGCCAGCAGCCAACCAGGGGGTAATGAAAAACTGTTTTTT